This TCR beta chain was obtained from a study of T-cell reconstitution after alpha-beta-depleted transplantation in children (dated by TCRdb to 2016 to 2017). Study-wide context: The study quantitatively tracked T-cell immune reconstitution after TCRalphabeta/CD19-depleted allogeneic hematopoietic cell transplantation in children using TCR repertoire profiling. Overall results and qualifications from the work: In some patients, high TCRbeta diversity at day 60 was attributed to recipient T cells and intrathymic progenitors that had survived conditioning. Hyperexpanded clone frequencies declined over subsequent months; after one year, T-cell counts and TCRbeta diversity were mostly attributed to newly produced T cells. The apparently early alphabetaT-cell count recovery about two months after transplant was reportedly dependent on only several hundred rapidly expanded clones derived from non-depleted graft cells.

Library creation used PCR. TCRdb names Illumina HiSeq 2500 as the instrument used. TCR library preparation used molecular barcoding, with unique molecular identifiers applied to normalize quantification of the TCRbeta repertoire. The raw public data were reprocessed by TCRdb itself: fastp quality trimming at Q25, MiXCR clonotype calling, in-frame beta chains only. Rows are combined by CDR3 protein, so each entry shows the most common genes and DNA. For this sample the table gives approximately 500,000 distinct CDR3 sequences, of which about 10% were detected only once. The ten largest clones capture around 2% of the sample. Sequences SEHNR (CDR1) and FQNEAQ (CDR2) are obtained from the germline V gene (reference sequence). The CDR3 runs 15 amino acids, cysteine and phenylalanine included. The entry retains the CDR3 DNA only, 45 bases that are in frame from base 1. Trimming removed 7 bases from V and 5 bases from J; the gene matches leave 11 bases unexplained.

Ten or more counts support this clonotype. Its specific antigen is unknown. No quality values exist for individual bases; no much larger clone is one base distant. The intended sense of this specimen's treatment or condition label: allogeneic hematopoietic cell transplantation with graft depleted of TCRalphabeta T cells and CD19 B cells. TCRalphabeta/CD19-depleted allogeneic hematopoietic cell grafts were given to the transplant recipients, all of whom were children. Recombination joined TRBV7-9 with TRBJ2-3, with 8 central nucleotides matching TRBD1. This receptor was obtained from a child aged 2-15 years with inherited bone marrow failure, due to receive a stem cell transplant. The sequencing used PBMCs, collected before TCRalphabeta/CD19-depleted stem cell transplant. The DNA sequence follows: TGTGCCAGCACCAGCCTGACAGGGGATTTAGATACGCAGTATTTT. It is translated as CASTSLTGDLDTQYF.